A selection of T cell receptor beta chains follows, all from one sample in a study of T cells expressing NK-cell markers. For each CDR3 protein, TCRdb gives one entry from its re-call of the 5' RACE reads, without DNA. The sample spans more than 250,000 distinct CDR3 sequences; the ten largest clones claim around 0.42%. Sequencing was carried out using blood T cells: a sorted CD56 or NKG2C T cell subset, CD4+ or CD8+ T cells, or bulk PBMC T cells (not recorded which). Receptors were obtained from a man between 18 and 35 years old in good health. CDR3s include the opening cysteine and the closing phenylalanine or tryptophan. Each record gives: V gene, J gene, CDR3 protein.

TRBV4-2,TRBJ2-3,CASSFRRVSTDTQYF
TRBV10-3,TRBJ2-5,CAISEKTKGGETQYF
TRBV5-1,TRBJ1-1,CASRPSGDTEAFF
TRBV4-1,TRBJ2-2,CASSLEPGLNTGELFF
TRBV6-5,TRBJ2-2,CASSYSIGPAGELFF
TRBV4-2,TRBJ1-4,CASSSPGGVEEKLFF
TRBV20-1,TRBJ2-1,CSARGWLTEQFF
TRBV20-1,TRBJ2-1,CSASGSADNEQFF
TRBV6-1,TRBJ1-1,CASTGTDNTLEAFF
TRBV5-1,TRBJ2-2,CASSQGLSPGELFF
TRBV5-5,TRBJ2-7,CASSLTVFEQYF
TRBV12-3/TRBV12-4,TRBJ1-5,CASSPRDHSNQPQHF
TRBV5-1,TRBJ2-3,CASSPLLGTDTQYF
TRBV23-1,TRBJ2-7,CASLPAGGQGAYEQYF
TRBV20-1,TRBJ1-2,CSAREGAVVGYTF
TRBV20-1,TRBJ2-1,CSAARELYNEQFF
TRBV6-1,TRBJ2-3,CASRPPGRGTDTQYF
TRBV4-2,TRBJ1-1,CASSHSGTSNTEAFF
TRBV5-5,TRBJ1-1,CASSLGGRRYTEAFF
TRBV15,TRBJ2-3,CATSTSKTGPSTDTQYF
TRBV6-1,TRBJ1-5,CASSEEVWRGRGNQPQHF
TRBV4-2,TRBJ2-4,CASSQFIPGQGAMGAKNIQYF
TRBV7-9,TRBJ2-1,CASSFHSGAGDEQFF
TRBV5-1,TRBJ2-1,CASSEPGLARNEQFF
TRBV6-5,TRBJ1-5,CASSFASYQPQHF
TRBV27,TRBJ2-5,CASRPFAAQETQYF
TRBV5-1,TRBJ2-1,CASSLLKTGTGGRGEQFF
TRBV10-3,TRBJ2-3,CATARALSSTDTQYF
TRBV6-6,TRBJ1-1,CASMSDLMNTEAFF
TRBV5-6,TRBJ2-3,CASSSGRKMSTDTQYF
TRBV9,TRBJ2-2,CASSVASTYTGELFF
TRBV6-1,TRBJ2-1,CASTERAGAQINEQFF
TRBV12-3/TRBV12-4,TRBJ2-3,CASSLRGFGTDTQYF
TRBV30,TRBJ2-7,CAWGSWGTGQYF
TRBV7-2,TRBJ2-7,CASSFFVTNYEQYF
TRBV28,TRBJ2-2,CASSPIPMVGSTGELFF
TRBV7-2,TRBJ2-7,CASSLRTSGRDDYEQYF
TRBV20-1,TRBJ1-1,CSARVPDRADTEAFF
TRBV12-3/TRBV12-4,TRBJ1-1,CASSQGGSMNTEAFF
TRBV5-5,TRBJ2-3,CASFGLAASTDTQYF
TRBV12-3/TRBV12-4,TRBJ1-4,CASSLVRVGREKLFF
TRBV5-4,TRBJ2-5,CASSVGPSQYF
TRBV30,TRBJ2-6,CAWASGVGANVLTF
TRBV10-3,TRBJ2-5,CAIGQTSGSWETQYF
TRBV24-1,TRBJ2-1,CATSDPGTSTNEQFF
TRBV2,TRBJ2-1,CASTAIDFSSYNEQFF
TRBV18,TRBJ1-1,CASSLYAYRAKTEAFF
TRBV10-3,TRBJ2-5,CAISTSEKETQYF
TRBV5-1,TRBJ2-2,CASSTPGTSGTLGTGELFF
TRBV2,TRBJ2-2,CASKMEALTGELFF
TRBV12-3/TRBV12-4,TRBJ1-6,CASRGYRDNSPLHF
TRBV20-1,TRBJ1-4,CSARIGLMQKKLFF
TRBV7-9,TRBJ2-7,CASSPNRDRGHEQYF
TRBV29-1,TRBJ1-1,CSVEEGTEAFF
TRBV29-1,TRBJ2-1,CSVDQGQGVYNEQFF
TRBV6-2/TRBV6-3,TRBJ1-1,CASNGRIEAFF
TRBV10-3,TRBJ1-1,CAIRGEDPTEAFF